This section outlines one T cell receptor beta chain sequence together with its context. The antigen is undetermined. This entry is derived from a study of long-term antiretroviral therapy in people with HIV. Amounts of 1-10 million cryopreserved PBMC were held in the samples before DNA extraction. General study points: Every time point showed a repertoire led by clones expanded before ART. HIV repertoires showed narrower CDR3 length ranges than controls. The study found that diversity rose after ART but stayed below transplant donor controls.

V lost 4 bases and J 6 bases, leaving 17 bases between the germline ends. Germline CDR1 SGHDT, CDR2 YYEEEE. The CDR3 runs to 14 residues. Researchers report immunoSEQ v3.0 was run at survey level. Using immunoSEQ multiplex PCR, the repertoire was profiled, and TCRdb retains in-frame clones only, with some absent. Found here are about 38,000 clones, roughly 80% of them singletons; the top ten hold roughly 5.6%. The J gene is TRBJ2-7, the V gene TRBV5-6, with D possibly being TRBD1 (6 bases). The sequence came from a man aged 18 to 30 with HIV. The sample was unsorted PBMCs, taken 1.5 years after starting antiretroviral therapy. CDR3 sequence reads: CASSVRGRGTEQYF. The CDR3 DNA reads TGTGCCAGCAGCGTCCGAGGCAGGGGCACCGAGCAGTACTTC.